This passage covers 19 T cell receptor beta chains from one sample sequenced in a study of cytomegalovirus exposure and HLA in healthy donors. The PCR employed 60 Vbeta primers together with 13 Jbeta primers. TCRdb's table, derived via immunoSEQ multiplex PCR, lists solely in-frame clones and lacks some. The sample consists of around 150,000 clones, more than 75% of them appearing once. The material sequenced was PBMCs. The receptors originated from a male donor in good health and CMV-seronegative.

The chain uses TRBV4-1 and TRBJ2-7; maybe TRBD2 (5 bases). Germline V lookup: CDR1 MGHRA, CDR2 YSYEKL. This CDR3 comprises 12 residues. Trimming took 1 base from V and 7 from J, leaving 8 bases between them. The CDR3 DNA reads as TGCGCCAGCAGCCAAGTAAGAGGGGAGCAGTACTTC. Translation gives CASSQVRGEQYF.

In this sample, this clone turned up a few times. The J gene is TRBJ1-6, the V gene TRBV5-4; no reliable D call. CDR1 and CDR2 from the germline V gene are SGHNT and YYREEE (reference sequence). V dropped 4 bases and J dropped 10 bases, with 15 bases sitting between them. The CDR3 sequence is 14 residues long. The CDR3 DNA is TGTGCCAGCAGCCCGGGAGGAGGTGAATCACCCCTCCACTTT. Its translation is CASSPGGGESPLHF.

CDR3 bases: TGTGCCAGCAGACCCGGAGACGGGGAAGCCAAAAACATTCAGTACTTC. Its protein product is CASRPGDGEAKNIQYF. V is TRBV6-8 and J is TRBJ2-4; the D gene is possibly TRBD2 (5 bases). The germline V gene has CDR1 MNHGY and CDR2 SAAAGT. Between the trimmed V and J ends, which lost 6 bases and 0 bases, there was a span of 15 bases. CDR3 length: 16 amino acids.

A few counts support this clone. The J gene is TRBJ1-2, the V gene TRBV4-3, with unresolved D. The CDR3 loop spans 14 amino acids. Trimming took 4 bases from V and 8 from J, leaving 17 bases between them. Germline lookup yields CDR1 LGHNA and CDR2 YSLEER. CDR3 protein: CASSPGGTATGYTF. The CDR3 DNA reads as TGCGCCAGCAGCCCCGGAGGAACGGCCACGGGCTACACCTTC.

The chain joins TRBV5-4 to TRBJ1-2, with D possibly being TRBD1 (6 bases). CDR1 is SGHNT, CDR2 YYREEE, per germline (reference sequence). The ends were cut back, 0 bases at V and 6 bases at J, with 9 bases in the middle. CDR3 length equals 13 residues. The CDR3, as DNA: TGTGCCAGCAGCTTGGCAGGGGTACATGGCTACACCTTC. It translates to CASSLAGVHGYTF.

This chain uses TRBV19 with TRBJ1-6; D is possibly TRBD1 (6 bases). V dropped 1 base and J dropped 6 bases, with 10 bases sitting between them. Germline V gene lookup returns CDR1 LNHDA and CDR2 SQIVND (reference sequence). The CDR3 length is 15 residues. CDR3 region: CASSIGGTTNSPLHF. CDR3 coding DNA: TGTGCCAGTAGTATAGGGGGGACAACTAATTCACCCCTCCACTTT.

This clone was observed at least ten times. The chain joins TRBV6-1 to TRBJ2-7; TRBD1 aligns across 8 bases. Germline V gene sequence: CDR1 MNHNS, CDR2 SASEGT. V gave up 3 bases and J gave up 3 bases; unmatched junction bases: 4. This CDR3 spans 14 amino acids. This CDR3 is CASSDGDRFYEQYF. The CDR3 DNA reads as TGTGCCAGCAGTGACGGGGACAGGTTCTACGAGCAGTACTTC.

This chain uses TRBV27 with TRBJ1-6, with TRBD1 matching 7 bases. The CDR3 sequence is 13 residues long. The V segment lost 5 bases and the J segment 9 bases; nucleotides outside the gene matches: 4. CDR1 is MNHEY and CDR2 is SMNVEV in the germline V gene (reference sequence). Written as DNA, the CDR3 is TGTGCCAGCAGTCTGACAGGGTTTTCACCCCTCCACTTT. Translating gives CASSLTGFSPLHF.

The CDR3 region is CAINPGQGNQPQHF. The CDR3 region has the DNA TGTGCCATCAATCCGGGACAGGGGAATCAGCCCCAGCATTTT. V and J are TRBV10-3 and TRBJ1-5, with 10 bases matching TRBD1. J gave up 4 bases and V 7 bases, and 4 bases lay outside the gene matches. Looked up from germline, CDR1 is ENHRY and CDR2 is SYGVKD. The CDR3 extends over 14 amino acids.

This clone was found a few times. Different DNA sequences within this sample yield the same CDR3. CDR3 nucleotide sequence: TGTGCCAGCAGCCGTGACAGGGGGCGGGGGGAGACCCAGTACTTC. Its protein product is CASSRDRGRGETQYF. The chain combines TRBV11-2 with TRBJ2-5; the match to TRBD1 covers 10 bases. This CDR3 contains 15 residues. Germline CDR1 and CDR2: SGHAT and FQNNGV. The V gene end was trimmed by 5 bases and the J gene end by 5 bases; junction bases not matched to a gene: 8.

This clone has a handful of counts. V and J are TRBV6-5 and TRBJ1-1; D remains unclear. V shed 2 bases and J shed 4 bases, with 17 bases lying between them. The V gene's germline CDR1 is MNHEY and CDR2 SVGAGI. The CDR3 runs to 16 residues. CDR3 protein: CASSYDPGGRSTEAFF. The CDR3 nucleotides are TGTGCCAGCAGTTACGATCCGGGCGGGAGGAGCACTGAAGCTTTCTTT.

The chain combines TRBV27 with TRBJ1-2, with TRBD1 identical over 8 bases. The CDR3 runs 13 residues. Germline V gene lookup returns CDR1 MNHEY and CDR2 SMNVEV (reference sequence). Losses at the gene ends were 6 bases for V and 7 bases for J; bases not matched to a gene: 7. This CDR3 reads CASSSDRGGGYTF. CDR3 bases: TGTGCCAGCAGCTCCGACAGGGGCGGTGGCTACACCTTC.

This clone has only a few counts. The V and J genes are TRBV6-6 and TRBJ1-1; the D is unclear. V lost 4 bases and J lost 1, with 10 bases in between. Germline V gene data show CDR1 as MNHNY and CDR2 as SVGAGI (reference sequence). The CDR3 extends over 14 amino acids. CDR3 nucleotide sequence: TGTGCCAGCAGTTTCTCCGGGGAGAACACTGAAGCTTTCTTT. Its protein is CASSFSGENTEAFF.

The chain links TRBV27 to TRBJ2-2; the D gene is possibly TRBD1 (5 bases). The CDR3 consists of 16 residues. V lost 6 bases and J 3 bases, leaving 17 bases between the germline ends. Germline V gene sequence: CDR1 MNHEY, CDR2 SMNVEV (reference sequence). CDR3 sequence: CASRFLPTVHTGELFF. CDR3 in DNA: TGTGCCAGCAGATTTCTCCCGACAGTCCACACCGGGGAGCTGTTTTTT.

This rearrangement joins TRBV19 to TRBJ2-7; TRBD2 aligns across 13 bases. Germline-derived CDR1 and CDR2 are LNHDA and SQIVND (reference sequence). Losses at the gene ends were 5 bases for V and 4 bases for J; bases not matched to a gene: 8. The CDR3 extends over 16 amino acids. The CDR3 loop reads CASSSPGLAGTYEQYF. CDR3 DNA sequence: TGTGCCAGTAGTTCGCCGGGACTAGCGGGGACATACGAGCAGTACTTC.

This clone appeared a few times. DNA for the CDR3: TGTGCCAGCAGCGCGGGGTACACCGGGGAGCTGTTTTTT. Translated: CASSAGYTGELFF. The chain carries TRBV9 and TRBJ2-2; D might be TRBD2 (5 bases). Per the germline V gene, CDR1 is SGDLS and CDR2 is YYNGEE. V lost 3 bases and J 3 bases, leaving 6 bases between the germline ends. The CDR3 has 13 residues.

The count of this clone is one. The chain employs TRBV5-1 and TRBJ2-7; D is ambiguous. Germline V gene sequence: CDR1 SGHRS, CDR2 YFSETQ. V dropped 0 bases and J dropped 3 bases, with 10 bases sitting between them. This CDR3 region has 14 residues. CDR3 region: CASSLVQPGYEQYF. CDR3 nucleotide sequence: TGCGCCAGCAGCTTGGTACAGCCTGGCTACGAGCAGTACTTC.

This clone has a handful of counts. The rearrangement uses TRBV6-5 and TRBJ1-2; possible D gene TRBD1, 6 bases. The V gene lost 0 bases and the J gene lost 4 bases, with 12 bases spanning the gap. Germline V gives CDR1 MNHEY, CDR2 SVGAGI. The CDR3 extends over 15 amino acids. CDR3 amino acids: CASSYSGTMSYGYTF. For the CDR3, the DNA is TGTGCCAGCAGTTACTCGGGGACAATGAGCTATGGCTACACCTTC.

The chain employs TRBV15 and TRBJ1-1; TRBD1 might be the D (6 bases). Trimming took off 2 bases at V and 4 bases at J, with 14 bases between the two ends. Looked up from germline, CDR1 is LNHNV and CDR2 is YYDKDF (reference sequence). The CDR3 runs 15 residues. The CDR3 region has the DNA TGTGCCACCAGCAGAACAGGGACCGCGGGCACTGAAGCTTTCTTT. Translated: CATSRTGTAGTEAFF.